The present T cell receptor beta chain was sequenced within a study of CD8 T cells in Susac syndrome. Study-wide results and caveats: As the study acknowledged, the number of individuals who were part of its TCR sequencing and HLA analysis was relatively small.

The study used treatment-naive patients who had stable or active relapsing-remitting disease as multiple sclerosis controls. Negative isolation yielded the CD8+ and CD4+ T cells, while FACS enriched the TEMRA cells. A quantity of about 0.45 to 1 ug RNA underwent reverse transcription using random hexamers. By means of immunoSEQ multiplex PCR, TCR beta CDR3 spanning 54 Vbeta and 13 Jbeta underwent amplification. TCRdb re-called the immunoSEQ multiplex PCR reads through MiXCR, storing one row per CDR3 protein. The repertoire holds a few hundred thousand distinct CDR3 sequences, with 93% as singletons. Concerning this clonotype itself: Its antigen remains unknown.

The CDR3 contains 15 residues. V lost 0 bases to trimming and J lost 7 bases, with 16 bases between them. CDR1 is DFQATT and CDR2 is SNEGSKA in the germline V gene (reference sequence). Sequencing was done on a sample of CD4+ T cells from PBMCs. V and J are TRBV20-1 and TRBJ1-5, with a possible D match to TRBD1 (6 bases). The receptor comes from a human donor with multiple sclerosis. CDR3 loop: CSARDLAGEWQPQHF. For the CDR3, the DNA is TGCAGTGCTAGAGATCTGGCAGGGGAGTGGCAGCCCCAGCATTTT.